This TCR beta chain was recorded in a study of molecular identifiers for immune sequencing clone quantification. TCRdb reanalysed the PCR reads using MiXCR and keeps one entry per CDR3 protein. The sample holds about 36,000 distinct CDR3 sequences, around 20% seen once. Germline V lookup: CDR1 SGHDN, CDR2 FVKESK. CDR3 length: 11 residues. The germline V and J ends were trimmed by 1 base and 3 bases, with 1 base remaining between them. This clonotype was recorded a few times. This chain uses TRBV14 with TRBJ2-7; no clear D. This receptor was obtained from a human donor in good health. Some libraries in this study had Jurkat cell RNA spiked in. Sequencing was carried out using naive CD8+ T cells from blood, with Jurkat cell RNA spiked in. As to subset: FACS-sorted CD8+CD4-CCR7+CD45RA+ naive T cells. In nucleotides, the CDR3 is TGTGCCAGCAGCCAAGTCTACGAGCAGTACTTC. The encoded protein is CASSQVYEQYF.